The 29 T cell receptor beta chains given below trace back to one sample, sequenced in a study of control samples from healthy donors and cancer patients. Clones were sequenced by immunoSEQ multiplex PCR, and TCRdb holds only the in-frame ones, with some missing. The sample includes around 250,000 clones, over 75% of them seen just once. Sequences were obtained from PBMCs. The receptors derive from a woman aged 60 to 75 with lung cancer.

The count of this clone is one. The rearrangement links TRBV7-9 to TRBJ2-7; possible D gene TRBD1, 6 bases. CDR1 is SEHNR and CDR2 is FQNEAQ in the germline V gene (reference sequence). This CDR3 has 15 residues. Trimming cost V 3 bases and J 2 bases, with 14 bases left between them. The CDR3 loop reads CASSLWDTAPYEQYF. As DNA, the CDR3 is TGTGCCAGCAGCTTGTGGGACACGGCCCCCTACGAGCAGTACTTC.

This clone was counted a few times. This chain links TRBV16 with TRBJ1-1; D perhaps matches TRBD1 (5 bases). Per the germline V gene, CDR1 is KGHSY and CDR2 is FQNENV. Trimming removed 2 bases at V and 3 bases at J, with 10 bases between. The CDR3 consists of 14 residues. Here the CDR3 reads CASSQGAGYTEAFF. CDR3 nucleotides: TGTGCCAGCAGCCAAGGGGCGGGATACACTGAAGCTTTCTTT.

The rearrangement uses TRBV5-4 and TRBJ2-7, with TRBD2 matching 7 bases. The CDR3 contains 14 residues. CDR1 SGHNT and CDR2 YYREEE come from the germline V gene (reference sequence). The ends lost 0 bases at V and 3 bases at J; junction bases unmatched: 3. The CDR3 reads CASSLAASGYEQYF. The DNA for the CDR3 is TGTGCCAGCAGCTTGGCGGCTAGCGGCTACGAGCAGTACTTC. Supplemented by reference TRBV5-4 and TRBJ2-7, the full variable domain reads ETGVTQSPTHLIKTRGQQVTLRCSSQSGHNTVSWYQQALGQGPQFIFQYYREEENGRGNFPPRFSGLQFPNYSSELNVNALELDDSALYLCASSLAASGYEQYFGPGTRLTVT.

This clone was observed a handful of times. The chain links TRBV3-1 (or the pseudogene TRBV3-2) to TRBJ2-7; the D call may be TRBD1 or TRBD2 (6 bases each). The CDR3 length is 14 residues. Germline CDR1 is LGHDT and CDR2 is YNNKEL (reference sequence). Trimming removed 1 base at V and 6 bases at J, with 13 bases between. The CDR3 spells CASSQVGGFGEQYF. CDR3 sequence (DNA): TGTGCCAGCAGCCAAGTGGGGGGCTTTGGCGAGCAGTACTTC.

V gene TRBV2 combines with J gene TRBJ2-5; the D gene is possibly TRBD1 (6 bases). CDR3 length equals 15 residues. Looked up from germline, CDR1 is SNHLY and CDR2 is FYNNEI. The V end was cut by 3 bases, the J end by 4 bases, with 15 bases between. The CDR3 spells CASSDRRGLGETQYF. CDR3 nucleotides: TGTGCCAGCAGTGACCGCAGGGGCCTCGGAGAGACCCAGTACTTC.

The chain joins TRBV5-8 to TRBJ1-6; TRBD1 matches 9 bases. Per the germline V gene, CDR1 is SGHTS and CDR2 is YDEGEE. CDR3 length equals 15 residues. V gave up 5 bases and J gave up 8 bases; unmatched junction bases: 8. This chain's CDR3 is CASRLRDRDYSPLHF. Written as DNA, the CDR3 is TGTGCCAGCAGGCTCCGGGACAGGGATTATTCACCCCTCCACTTT.

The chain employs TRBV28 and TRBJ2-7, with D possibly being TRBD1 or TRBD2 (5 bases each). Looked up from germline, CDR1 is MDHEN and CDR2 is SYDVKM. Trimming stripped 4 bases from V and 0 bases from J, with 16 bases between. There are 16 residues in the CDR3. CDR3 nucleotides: TGTGCCAGCAGTTCACCGGGACGGAAGAGCTCCTACGAGCAGTACTTC. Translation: CASSSPGRKSSYEQYF.

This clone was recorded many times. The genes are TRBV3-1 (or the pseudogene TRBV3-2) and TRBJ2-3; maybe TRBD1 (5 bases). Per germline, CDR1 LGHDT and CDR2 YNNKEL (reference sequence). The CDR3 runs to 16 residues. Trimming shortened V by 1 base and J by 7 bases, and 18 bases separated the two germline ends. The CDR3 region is CASSQGGATVWNTQYF. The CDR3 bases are TGTGCCAGCAGCCAAGGGGGCGCGACAGTTTGGAATACGCAGTATTTT.

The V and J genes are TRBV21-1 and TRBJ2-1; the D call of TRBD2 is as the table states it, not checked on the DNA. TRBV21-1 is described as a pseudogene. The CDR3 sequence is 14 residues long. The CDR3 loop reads CASRWLGGDNEQFF. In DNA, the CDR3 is TGTGCCAGCAGATGGCTCGGAGGGGACAATGAGCAGTTCTTC.

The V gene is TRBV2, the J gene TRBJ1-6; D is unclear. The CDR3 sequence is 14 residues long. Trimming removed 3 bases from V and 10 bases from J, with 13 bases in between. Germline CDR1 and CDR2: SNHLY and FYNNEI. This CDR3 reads CASSDLGIGSPLHF. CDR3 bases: TGTGCCAGCAGTGATCTAGGCATAGGATCACCCCTCCACTTT.

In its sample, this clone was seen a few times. Here the CDR3 DNA reads TGCGCCAGCAGTTCGGGACTAGCGGGCCGTGAGTATTTT. Translating gives CASSSGLAGREYF. The chain has TRBV10-1 and TRBJ2-3, with 12 bases aligning to TRBD2. V lost 5 bases and J lost 13; bases outside the gene matches: 7. Germline values: CDR1 WNHNN, CDR2 SYGVQD (reference sequence). This CDR3 spans 13 amino acids.

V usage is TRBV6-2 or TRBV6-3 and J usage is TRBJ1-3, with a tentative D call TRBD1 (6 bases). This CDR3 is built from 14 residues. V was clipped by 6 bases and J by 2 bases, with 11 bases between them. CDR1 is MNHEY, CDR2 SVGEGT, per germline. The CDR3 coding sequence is TGTGCCAGCAGCCCTGGGGGGCCTGGAAACACCATATATTTT. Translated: CASSPGGPGNTIYF.

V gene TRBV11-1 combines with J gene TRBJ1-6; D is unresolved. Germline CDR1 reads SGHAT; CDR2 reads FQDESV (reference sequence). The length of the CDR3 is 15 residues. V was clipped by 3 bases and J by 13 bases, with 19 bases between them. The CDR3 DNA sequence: TGTGCCAGCAGCTTGGGTTTGAGGTCCAGCGCGCCCCTCCACTTT. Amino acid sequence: CASSLGLRSSAPLHF.

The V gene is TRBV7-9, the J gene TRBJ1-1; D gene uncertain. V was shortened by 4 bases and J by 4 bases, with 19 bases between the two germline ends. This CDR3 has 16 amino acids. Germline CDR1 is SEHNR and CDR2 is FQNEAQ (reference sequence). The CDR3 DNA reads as TGTGCCAGCAGCTCCCTCGTGACCTCGCGGGGCACTGAAGCTTTCTTT. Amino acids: CASSSLVTSRGTEAFF.

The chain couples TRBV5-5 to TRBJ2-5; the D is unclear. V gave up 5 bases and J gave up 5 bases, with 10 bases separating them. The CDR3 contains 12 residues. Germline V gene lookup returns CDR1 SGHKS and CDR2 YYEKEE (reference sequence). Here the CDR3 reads CASRDLGETQYF. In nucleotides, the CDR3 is TGTGCCAGCAGAGACCTGGGGGAGACCCAGTACTTC.

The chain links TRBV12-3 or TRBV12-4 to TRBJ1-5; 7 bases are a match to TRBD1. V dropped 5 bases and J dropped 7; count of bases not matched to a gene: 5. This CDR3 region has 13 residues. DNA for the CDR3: TGTGCCAGCAGTCTCAGGGGGTCGCAGCCCCAGCATTTT. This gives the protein CASSLRGSQPQHF.

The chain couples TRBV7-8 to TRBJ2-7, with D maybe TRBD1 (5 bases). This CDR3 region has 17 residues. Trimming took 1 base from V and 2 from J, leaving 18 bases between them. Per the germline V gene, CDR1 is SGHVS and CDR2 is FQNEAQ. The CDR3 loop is CASSLGVGLGKAYEQYF. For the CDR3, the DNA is TGTGCCAGCAGCTTAGGCGTGGGGCTAGGTAAGGCCTACGAGCAGTACTTC.

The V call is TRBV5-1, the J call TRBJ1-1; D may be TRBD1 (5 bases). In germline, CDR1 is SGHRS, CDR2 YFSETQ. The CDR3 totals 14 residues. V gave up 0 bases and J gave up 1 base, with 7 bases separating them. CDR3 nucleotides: TGCGCCAGCAGCTTGGCCAGGGCGAACACTGAAGCTTTCTTT. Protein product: CASSLARANTEAFF.

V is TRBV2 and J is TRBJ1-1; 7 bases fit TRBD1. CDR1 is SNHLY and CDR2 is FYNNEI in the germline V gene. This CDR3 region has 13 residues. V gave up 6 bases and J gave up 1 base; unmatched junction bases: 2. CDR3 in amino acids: CASRDRPNTEAFF. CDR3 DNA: TGTGCCAGCAGGGACAGGCCGAACACTGAAGCTTTCTTT.

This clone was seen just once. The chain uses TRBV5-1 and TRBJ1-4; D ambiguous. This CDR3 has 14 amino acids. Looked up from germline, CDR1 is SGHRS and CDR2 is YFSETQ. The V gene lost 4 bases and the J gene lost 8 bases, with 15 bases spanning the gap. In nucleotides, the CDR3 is TGCGCCAGCAGCAACGGCTCTGGGTACGAAAAACTGTTTTTT. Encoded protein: CASSNGSGYEKLFF.

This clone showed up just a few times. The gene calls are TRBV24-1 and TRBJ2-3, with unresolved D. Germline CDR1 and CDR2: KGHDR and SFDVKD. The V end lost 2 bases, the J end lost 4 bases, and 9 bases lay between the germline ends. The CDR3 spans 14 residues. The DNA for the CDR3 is TGTGCCACCAGTGATTCGCGAACGGCAGATACGCAGTATTTT. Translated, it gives CATSDSRTADTQYF.

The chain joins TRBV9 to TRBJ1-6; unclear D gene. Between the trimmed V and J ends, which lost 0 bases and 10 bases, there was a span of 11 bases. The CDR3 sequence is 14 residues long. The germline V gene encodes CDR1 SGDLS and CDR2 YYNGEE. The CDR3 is CASSVGEVSSPLHF. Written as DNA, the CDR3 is TGTGCCAGCAGCGTAGGGGAGGTCTCCTCACCCCTCCACTTT.

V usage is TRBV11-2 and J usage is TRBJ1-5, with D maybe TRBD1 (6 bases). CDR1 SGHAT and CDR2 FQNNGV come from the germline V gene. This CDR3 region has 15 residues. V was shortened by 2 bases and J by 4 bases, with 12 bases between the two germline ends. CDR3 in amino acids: CASSLTGARNQPQHF. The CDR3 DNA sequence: TGTGCCAGCAGCTTAACGGGGGCGCGGAATCAGCCCCAGCATTTT.

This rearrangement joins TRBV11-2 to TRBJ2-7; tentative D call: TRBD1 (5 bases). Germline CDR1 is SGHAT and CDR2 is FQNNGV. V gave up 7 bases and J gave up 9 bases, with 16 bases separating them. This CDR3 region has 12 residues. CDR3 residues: CASTDVRDVQYF. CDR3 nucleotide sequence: TGTGCCAGCACTGATGTCAGGGATGTGCAGTACTTC.

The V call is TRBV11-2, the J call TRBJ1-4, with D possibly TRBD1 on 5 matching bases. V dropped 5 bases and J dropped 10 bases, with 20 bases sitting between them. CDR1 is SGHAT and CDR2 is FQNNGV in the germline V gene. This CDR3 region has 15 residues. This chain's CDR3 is CASSAPGSWSSKLFF. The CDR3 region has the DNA TGTGCCAGCAGCGCCCCAGGGAGTTGGTCTTCAAAACTGTTTTTT.

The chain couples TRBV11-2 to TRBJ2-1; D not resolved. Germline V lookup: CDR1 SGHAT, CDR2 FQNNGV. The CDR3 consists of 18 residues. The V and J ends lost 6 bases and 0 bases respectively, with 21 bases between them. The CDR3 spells CASSPNPNYYSSYNEQFF. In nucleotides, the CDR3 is TGTGCCAGCAGTCCTAACCCCAACTACTACAGCTCCTACAATGAGCAGTTCTTC.

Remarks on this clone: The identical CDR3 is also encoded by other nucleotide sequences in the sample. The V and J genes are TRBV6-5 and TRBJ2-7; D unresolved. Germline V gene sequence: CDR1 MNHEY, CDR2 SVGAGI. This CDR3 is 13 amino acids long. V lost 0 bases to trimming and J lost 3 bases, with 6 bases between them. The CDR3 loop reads CASSYSRSYEQYF. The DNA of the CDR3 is TGTGCCAGCAGTTACTCGCGGAGCTACGAGCAGTACTTC.

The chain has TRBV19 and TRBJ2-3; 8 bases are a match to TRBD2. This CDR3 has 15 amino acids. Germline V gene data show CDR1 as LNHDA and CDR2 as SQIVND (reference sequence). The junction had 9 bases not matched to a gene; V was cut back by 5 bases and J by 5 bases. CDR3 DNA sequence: TGTGCCAGTAGTGTTACTAGCGGTGAGGGAGATACGCAGTATTTT. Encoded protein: CASSVTSGEGDTQYF. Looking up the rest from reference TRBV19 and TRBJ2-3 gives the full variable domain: DGGITQSPKYLFRKEGQNVTLSCEQNLNHDAMYWYRQDPGQGLRLIYYSQIVNDFQKGDIAEGYSVSREKKESFPLTVTSAQKNPTAFYLCASSVTSGEGDTQYFGPGTRLTVL.

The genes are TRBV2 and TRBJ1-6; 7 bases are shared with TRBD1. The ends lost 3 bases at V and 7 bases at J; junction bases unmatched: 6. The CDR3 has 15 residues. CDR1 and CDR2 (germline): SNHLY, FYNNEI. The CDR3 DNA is TGTGCCAGCAGTGATGGAGGGGGCGGGAATTCACCCCTCCACTTT. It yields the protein CASSDGGGGNSPLHF.